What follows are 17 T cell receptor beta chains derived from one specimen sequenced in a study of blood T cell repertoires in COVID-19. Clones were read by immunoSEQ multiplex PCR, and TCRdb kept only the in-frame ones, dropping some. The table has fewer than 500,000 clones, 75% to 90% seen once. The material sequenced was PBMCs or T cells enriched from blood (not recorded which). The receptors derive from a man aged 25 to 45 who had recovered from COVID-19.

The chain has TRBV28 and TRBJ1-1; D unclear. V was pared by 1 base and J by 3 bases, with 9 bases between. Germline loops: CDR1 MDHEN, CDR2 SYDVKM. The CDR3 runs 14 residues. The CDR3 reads CASSLYSSDTEAFF. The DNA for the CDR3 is TGTGCCAGCAGTTTATACTCCAGCGACACTGAAGCTTTCTTT. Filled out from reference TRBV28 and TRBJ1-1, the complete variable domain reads DVKVTQSSRYLVKRTGEKVFLECVQDMDHENMFWYRQDPGLGLRLIYFSYDVKMKEKGDIPEGYSVSREKKERFSLILESASTNQTSMYLCASSLYSSDTEAFFGQGTRLTVV.

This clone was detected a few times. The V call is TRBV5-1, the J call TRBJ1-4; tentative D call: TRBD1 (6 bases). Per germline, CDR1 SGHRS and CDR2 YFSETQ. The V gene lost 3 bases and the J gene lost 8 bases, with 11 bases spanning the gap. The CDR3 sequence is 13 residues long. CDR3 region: CASSSSQGEKLFF. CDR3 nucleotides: TGCGCCAGCAGCTCATCCCAGGGGGAAAAACTGTTTTTT.

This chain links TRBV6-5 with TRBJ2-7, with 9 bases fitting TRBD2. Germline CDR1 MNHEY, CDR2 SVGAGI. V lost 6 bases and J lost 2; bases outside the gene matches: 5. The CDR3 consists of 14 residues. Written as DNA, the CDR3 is TGTGCCAGCAGGGACCTAGCGGGACCCTACGAGCAGTACTTC. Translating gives CASRDLAGPYEQYF.

CDR3 nucleotides: TGTGCCATCACGGAGGGACTTAACGACGAGCAGTACTTC. Residues: CAITEGLNDEQYF. The gene calls are TRBV10-3 and TRBJ2-7; weak D call: TRBD2 (6 bases). Trimming pared 7 bases from V and 5 bases from J, leaving 15 bases between. The germline V gene encodes CDR1 ENHRY and CDR2 SYGVKD. The CDR3 extends over 13 amino acids.

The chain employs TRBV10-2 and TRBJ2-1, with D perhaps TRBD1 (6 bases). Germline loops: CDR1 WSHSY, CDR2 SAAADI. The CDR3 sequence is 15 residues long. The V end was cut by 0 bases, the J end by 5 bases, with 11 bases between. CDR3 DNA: TGCGCCAGCAGTGAGTCCAGGGGTGTCAACAATGAGCAGTTCTTC. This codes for CASSESRGVNNEQFF.

The DNA for the CDR3 is TGCGCCAGCAGACCCGTGGGCCTTAGCACAGATACGCAGTATTTT. It encodes CASRPVGLSTDTQYF. The V and J genes are TRBV4-1 and TRBJ2-3, with D unresolved. The germline gives CDR1 MGHRA, CDR2 YSYEKL. There are 15 residues in the CDR3. V was pared by 6 bases and J by 0 bases, with 13 bases between.

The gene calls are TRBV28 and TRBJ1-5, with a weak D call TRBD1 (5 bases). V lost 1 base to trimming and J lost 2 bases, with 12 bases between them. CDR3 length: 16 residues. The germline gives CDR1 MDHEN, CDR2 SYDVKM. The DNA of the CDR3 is TGTGCCAGCAGTTTATCCCAGGGCAGTGGCAATCAGCCCCAGCATTTT. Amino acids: CASSLSQGSGNQPQHF.

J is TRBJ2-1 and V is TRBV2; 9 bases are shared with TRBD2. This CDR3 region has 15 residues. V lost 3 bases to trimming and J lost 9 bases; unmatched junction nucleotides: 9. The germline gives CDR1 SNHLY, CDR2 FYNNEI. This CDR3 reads CASSDRRLAESEQFF. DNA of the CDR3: TGTGCCAGCAGTGATCGGCGACTAGCGGAGAGTGAGCAGTTCTTC.

CDR3 protein: CASRVGGRAAGELFF. Written as DNA, the CDR3 is TGCGCCAGCCGGGTCGGCGGGAGGGCCGCCGGGGAGCTGTTTTTT. The V and J genes are TRBV10-2 and TRBJ2-2; 9 bases agree with TRBD2. Germline CDR1 is WSHSY and CDR2 is SAAADI. The CDR3 is made up of 15 amino acids. Trimming took 8 bases from V and 6 from J; bases not matched to a gene: 10.

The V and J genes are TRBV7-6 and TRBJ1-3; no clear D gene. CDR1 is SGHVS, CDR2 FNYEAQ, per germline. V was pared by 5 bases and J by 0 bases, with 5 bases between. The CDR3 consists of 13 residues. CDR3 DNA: TGTGCCAGCAGCCCAGGCTCTGGAAACACCATATATTTT. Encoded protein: CASSPGSGNTIYF.

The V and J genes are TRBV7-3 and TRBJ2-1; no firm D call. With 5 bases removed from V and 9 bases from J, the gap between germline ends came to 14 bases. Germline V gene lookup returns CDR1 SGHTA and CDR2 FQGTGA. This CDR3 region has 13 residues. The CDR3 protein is CASSPDLVGEQFF. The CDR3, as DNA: TGTGCCAGCAGCCCAGACCTAGTCGGTGAGCAGTTCTTC.

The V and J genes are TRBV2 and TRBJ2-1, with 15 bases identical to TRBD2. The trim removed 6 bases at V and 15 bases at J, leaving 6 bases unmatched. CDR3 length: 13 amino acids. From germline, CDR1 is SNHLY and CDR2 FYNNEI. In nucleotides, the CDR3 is TGTGCCAGCAGGGAGGGACTAGCGGGAGGTGGGTTCTTC. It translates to CASREGLAGGGFF.

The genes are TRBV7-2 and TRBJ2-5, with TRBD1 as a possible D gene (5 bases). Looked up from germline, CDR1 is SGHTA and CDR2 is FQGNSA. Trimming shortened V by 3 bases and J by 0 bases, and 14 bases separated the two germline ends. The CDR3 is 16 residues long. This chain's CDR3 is CASSLFAGPNQETQYF. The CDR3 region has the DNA TGTGCCAGCAGCTTGTTTGCAGGGCCCAACCAAGAGACCCAGTACTTC.

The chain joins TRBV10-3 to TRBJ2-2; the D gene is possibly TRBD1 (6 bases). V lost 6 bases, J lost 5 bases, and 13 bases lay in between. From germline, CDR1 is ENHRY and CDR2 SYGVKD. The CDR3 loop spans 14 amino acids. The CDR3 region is CAIRSYRETGELFF. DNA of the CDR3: TGTGCCATCAGGAGCTACAGGGAAACCGGGGAGCTGTTTTTT.

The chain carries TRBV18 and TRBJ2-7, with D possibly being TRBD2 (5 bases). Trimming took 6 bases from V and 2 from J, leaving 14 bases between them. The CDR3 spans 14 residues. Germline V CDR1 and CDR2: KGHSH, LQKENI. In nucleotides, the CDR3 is TGTGCCAGCTCGTCCCTCGAGGGCACCTACGAGCAGTACTTC. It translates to CASSSLEGTYEQYF.

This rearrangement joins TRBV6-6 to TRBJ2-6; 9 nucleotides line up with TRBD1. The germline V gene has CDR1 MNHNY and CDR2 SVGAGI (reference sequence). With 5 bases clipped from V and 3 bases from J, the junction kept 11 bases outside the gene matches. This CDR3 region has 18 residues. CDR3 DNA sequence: TGTGCCAGCAGTCCCCTCGGGGGACAGGGTTATGGGGCCAACGTCCTGACTTTC. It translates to CASSPLGGQGYGANVLTF.

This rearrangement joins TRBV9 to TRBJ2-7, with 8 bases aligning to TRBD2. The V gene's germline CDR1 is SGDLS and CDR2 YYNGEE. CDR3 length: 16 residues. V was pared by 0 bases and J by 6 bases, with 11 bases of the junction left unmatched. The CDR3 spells CASSVVDGLASSEQYF. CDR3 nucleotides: TGTGCCAGCAGCGTAGTTGACGGACTAGCCTCAAGCGAGCAGTACTTC.